This TCR beta chain was captured in a study of blood T cell repertoires in COVID-19. The overall study: The United States, Italy and Spain provided the acute and convalescent COVID-19 samples. PBMCs, B-cell-depleted T cells, or T cells provided the cDNA or gDNA that made up the material.

This CDR3 contains 13 residues. Germline loops: CDR1 GTSNPN, CDR2 SVGIG (reference sequence). Unmatched junction bases numbered 5, after V lost 3 bases and J lost 6 bases. Original data processing: Reference gene primer amplification gave estimated nucleated cell counts. Only in-frame clones appear in the TCRdb table, and some are missing; sequencing was by immunoSEQ multiplex PCR. V and J calls and clone size come straight from that table; D and trimming were deduced from the DNA. The sample has nearly 250,000 clones; roughly four fifths are singletons. The source material was peripheral blood. The chain has TRBV30 and TRBJ1-5, with 7 bases aligning to TRBD1. The sequence was obtained from a woman aged 80 or over with acute or convalescent COVID-19. The CDR3 DNA is TGTGCCTGGAGCCACAGGGGAGCTCAGCCCCAGCATTTT. Translation: CAWSHRGAQPQHF. The full variable domain, its missing parts supplied by reference TRBV30 and TRBJ1-5, is SQTIHQWPATLVQPVGSPLSLECTVEGTSNPNLYWYRQAAGRGLQLLFYSVGIGQISSEVPQNLSASRPQDRQFILSSKKLLLSDSGFYLCAWSHRGAQPQHFGDGTRLSIL.